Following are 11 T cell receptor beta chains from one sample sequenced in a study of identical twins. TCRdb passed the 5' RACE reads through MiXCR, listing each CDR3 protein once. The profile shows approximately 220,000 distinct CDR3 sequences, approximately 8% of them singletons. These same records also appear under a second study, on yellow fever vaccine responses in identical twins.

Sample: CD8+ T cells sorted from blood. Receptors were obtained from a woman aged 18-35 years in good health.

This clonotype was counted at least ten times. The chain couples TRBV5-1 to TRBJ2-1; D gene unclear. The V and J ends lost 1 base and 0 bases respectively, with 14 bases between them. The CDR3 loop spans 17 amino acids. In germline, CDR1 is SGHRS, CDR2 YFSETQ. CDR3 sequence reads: CASSLLISPSSYNEQFF. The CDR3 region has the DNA TGCGCCAGCAGCTTGTTAATCAGCCCGAGCTCCTACAATGAGCAGTTCTTC.

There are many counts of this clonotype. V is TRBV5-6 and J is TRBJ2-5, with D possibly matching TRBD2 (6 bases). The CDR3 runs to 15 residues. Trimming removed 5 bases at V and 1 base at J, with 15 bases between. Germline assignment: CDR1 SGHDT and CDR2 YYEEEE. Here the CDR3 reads CASSPGDSGQETQYF. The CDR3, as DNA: TGTGCCAGCAGTCCGGGGGATAGCGGCCAAGAGACCCAGTACTTC.

CDR3 DNA: TGTGCCAGCAGCTCCGAGGACGGCCTCTACAATGAGCAGTTCTTC. Amino acids: CASSSEDGLYNEQFF. The chain couples TRBV7-8 to TRBJ2-1; D uncertain. This CDR3 has 15 residues. Germline V lookup: CDR1 SGHVS, CDR2 FQNEAQ. V was trimmed by 4 bases and J by 3 bases, leaving 13 bases between them. Full variable domain (missing parts from reference TRBV7-8 and TRBJ2-1): GAGVSQSPRYKVAKRGQDVALRCDPISGHVSLFWYQQALGQGPEFLTYFQNEAQLDKSGLPSDRFFAERPEGSVSTLKIQRTQQEDSAVYLCASSSEDGLYNEQFFGPGTRLTVL.

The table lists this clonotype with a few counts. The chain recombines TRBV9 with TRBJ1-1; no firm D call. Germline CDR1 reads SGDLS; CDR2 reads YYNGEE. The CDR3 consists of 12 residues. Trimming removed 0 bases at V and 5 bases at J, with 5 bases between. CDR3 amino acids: CASSVDGTEAFF. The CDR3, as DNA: TGTGCCAGCAGCGTAGATGGGACTGAAGCTTTCTTT.

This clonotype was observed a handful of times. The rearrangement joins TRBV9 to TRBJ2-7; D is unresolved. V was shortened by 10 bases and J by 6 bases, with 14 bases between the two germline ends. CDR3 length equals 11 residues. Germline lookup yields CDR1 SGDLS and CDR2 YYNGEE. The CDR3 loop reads CASGRVGEQYF. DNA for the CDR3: TGTGCCTCAGGCCGGGTTGGCGAGCAGTACTTC.

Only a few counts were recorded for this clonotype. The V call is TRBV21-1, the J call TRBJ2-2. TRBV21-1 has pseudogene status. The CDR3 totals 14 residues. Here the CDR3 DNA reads TGTGCCAGCAGCAAAGCGCTGGACACCGGGGAGCTGTTTTTT. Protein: CASSKALDTGELFF.

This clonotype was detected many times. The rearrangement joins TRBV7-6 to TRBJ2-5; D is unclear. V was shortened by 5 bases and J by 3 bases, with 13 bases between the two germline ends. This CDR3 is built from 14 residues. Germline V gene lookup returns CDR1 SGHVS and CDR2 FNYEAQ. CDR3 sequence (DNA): TGTGCCAGCAGCGAAGATTTGGTGAAAGAGACCCAGTACTTC. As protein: CASSEDLVKETQYF.

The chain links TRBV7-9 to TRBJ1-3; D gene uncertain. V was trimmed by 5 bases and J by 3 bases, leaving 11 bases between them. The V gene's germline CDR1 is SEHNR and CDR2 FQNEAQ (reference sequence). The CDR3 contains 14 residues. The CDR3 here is CASSPAGDGNTIYF. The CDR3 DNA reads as TGTGCCAGCAGCCCCGCGGGAGATGGAAACACCATATATTTT.

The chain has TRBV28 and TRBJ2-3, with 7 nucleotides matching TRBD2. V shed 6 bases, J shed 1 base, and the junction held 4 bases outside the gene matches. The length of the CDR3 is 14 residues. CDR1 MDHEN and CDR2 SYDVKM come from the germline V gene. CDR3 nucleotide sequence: TGTGCCAGCAGAGGACTAGTACGCACAGATACGCAGTATTTT. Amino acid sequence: CASRGLVRTDTQYF.

The CDR3 DNA reads as TGTGCCACCAGCAGAGATCGGGGACCTCTCTACGAGCAGTACTTC. Translating gives CATSRDRGPLYEQYF. This sequence joins TRBV15 and TRBJ2-7; either TRBD1 or TRBD2 may fit D (5 bases each). Germline V gives CDR1 LNHNV, CDR2 YYDKDF (reference sequence). Trimming shortened V by 0 bases and J by 3 bases, and 12 bases separated the two germline ends. The CDR3 contains 15 residues. Full variable domain (missing parts from reference TRBV15 and TRBJ2-7): DAMVIQNPRYQVTQFGKPVTLSCSQTLNHNVMYWYQQKSSQAPKLLFHYYDKDFNNEADTPDNFQSRRPNTSFCFLDIRSPGLGDTAMYLCATSRDRGPLYEQYFGPGTRLTVT.

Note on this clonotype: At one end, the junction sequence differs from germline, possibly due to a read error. The CDR3 loop reads CSSSIDEGAKEQFF. The CDR3 DNA sequence: TGTTCCAGCTCCATCGATGAGGGGGCGAAGGAGCAGTTCTTC. V is TRBV7-9 and J is TRBJ2-1; TRBD1 agrees at 7 bases. CDR3 size: 14 residues. The germline CDR1 and CDR2 sequences are SEHNR and FQNEAQ (reference sequence).